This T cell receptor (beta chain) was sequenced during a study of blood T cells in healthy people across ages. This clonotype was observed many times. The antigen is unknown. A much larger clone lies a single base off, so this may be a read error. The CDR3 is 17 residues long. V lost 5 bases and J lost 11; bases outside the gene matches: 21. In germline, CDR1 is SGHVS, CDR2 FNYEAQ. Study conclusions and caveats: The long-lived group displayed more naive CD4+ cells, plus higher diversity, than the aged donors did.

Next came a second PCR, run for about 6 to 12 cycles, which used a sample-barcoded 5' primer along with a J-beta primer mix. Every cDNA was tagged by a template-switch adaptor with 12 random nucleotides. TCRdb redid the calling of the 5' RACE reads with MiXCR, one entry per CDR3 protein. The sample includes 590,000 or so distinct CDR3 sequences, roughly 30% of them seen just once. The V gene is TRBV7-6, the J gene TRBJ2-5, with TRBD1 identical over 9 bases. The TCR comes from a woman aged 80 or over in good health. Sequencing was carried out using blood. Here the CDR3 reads CASSGPRRTGAGNEQYF. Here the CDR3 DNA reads TGTGCCAGCAGCGGCCCCCGAAGGACAGGGGCGGGGAATGAGCAGTACTTC.